This TCR beta chain originates from a study of T-cell reconstitution after alpha-beta-depleted transplantation in children. The TCRbeta library incorporated unique molecular identifiers. In TCRdb, the PCR reads were re-called with MiXCR into one record per CDR3 protein. The sample has hundreds of thousands of distinct CDR3 sequences, around 9.6% seen once. Germline CDR1 reads SGHRS; CDR2 reads YFSETQ. The CDR3 contains 15 residues. The germline V and J ends were trimmed by 4 bases and 15 bases, with 26 bases remaining between them. The sequenced sample was PBMCs from the stem cell graft donor, obtained from the stem cell graft. The receptor's source is a human donor who donated a stem cell graft to a child with SCID. The gene calls are TRBV5-1 and TRBJ2-1; tentative D call: TRBD1 (6 bases). The DNA for the CDR3 is TGCGCCAGCAGCCTCCGGGACACGGGGAACAGGAAGCTGTTCTTC. It specifies CASSLRDTGNRKLFF.